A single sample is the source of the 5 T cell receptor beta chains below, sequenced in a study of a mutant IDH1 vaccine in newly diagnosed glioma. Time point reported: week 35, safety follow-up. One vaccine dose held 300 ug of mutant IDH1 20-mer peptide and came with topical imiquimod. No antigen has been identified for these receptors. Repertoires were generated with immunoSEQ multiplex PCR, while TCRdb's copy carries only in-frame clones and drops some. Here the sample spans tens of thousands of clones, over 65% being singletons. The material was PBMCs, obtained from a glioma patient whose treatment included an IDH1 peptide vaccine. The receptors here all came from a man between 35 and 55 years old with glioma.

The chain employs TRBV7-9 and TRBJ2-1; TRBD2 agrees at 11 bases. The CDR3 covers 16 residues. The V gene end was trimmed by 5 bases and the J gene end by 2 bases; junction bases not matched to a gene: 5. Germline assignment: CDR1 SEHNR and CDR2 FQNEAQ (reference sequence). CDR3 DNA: TGTGCCAGCAGCCCGGTAGCGGGAGGGACCTACAATGAGCAGTTCTTC. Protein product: CASSPVAGGTYNEQFF. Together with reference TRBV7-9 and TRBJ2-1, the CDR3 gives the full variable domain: DTGVSQNPRHKITKRGQNVTFRCDPISEHNRLYWYRQTLGQGPEFLTYFQNEAQLEKSRLLSDRFSAERPKGSFSTLEIQRTEQGDSAMYLCASSPVAGGTYNEQFFGPGTRLTVL.

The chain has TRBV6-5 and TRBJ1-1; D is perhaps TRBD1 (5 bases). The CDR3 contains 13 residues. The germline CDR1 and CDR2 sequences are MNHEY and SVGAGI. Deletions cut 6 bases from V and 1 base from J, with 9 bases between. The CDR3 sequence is CASRNRRNTEAFF. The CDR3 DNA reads TGTGCCAGCAGAAACAGGAGGAACACTGAAGCTTTCTTT.

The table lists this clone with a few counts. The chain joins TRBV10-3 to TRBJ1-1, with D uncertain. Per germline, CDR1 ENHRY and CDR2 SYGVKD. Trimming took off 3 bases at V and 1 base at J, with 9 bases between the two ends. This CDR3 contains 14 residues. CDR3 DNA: TGTGCCATCAGTGACAGGCCCGGGAACACTGAAGCTTTCTTT. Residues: CAISDRPGNTEAFF.

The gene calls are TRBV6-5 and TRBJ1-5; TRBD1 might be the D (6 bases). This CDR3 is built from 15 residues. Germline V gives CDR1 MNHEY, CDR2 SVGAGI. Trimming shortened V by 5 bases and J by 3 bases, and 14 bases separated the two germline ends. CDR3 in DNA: TGTGCCAGCAGTGGCATGGGACAAGACAATCAGCCCCAGCATTTT. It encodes CASSGMGQDNQPQHF.

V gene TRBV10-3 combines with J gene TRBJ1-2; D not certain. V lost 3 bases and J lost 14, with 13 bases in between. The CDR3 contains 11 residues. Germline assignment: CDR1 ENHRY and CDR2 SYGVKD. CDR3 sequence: CAISENGLGTF. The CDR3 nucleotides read TGTGCCATCAGTGAAAACGGACTCGGGACCTTC.